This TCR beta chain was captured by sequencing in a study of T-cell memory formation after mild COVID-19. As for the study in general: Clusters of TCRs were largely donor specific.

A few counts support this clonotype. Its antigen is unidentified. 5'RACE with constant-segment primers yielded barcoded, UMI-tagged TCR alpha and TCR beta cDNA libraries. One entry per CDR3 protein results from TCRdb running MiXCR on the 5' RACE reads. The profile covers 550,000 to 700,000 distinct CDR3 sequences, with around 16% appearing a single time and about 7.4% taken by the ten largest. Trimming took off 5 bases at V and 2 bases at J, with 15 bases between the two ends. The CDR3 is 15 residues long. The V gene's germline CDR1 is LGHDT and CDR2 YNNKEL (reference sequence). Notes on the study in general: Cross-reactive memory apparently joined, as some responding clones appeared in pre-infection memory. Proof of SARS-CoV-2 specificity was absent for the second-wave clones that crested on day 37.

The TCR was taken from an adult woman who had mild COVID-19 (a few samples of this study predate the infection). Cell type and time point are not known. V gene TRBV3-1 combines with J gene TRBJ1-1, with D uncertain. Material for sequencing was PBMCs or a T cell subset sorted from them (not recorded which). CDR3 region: CASSTHKGSNTEAFF. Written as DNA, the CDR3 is TGTGCCAGCAGCACCCACAAGGGATCCAACACTGAAGCTTTCTTT.